This T cell receptor (beta chain) was sequenced in a study of monozygotic twins with cystic fibrosis. Germline values: CDR1 SNHLY, CDR2 FYNNEI. V gave up 6 bases and J gave up 2 bases; unmatched junction bases: 9. The CDR3 runs 15 residues. As concerns this clone: Its target is unknown.

The method was immunoSEQ multiplex PCR; TCRdb's version includes in-frame clones alone and lacks a portion of them. The data contain 15,000 or so clones, 85% to 90% of them singletons. General observations from the study: Age, concordance and disease severity did not associate with shared CDR3 numbers. J usage was most co-twin-similar in 8 of 16 pairs, V in 13.

Material: blood. The TCR was taken from a boy between 5 and 17 years old with cystic fibrosis. The rearrangement joins TRBV2 to TRBJ2-7, with TRBD2 matching over 8 bases. The CDR3 coding sequence is TGTGCCAGCAGCGCATCGGGAGGGGGGGCCTACGAGCAGTACTTC. It translates to CASSASGGGAYEQYF.